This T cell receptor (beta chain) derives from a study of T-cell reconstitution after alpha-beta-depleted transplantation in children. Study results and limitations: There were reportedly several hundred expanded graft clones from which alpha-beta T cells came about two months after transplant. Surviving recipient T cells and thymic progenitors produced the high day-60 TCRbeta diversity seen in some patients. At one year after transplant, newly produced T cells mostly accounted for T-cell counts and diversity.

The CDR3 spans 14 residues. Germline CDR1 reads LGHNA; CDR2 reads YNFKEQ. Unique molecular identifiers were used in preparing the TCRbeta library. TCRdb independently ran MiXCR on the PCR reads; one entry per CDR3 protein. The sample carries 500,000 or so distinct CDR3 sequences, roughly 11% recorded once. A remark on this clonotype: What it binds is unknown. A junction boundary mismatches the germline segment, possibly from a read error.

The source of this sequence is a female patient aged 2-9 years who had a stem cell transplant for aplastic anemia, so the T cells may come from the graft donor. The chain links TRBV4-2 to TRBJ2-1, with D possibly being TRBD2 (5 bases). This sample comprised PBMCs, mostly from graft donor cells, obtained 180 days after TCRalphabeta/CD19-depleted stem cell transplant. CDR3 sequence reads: CASSRPEGYNEHFF. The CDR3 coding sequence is TGTGCCAGCAGCCGACCCGAGGGTTACAATGAGCATTTCTTC.